The clone carrying this T cell receptor beta chain was seen a single time. Antigen: not known. Germline V CDR1 and CDR2: MNHEY, SMNVEV (reference sequence). The V gene lost 7 bases and the J gene lost 5 bases, with 21 bases spanning the gap. The CDR3 extends over 15 amino acids. These data belong to a study of shared clonotypes between healthy human individuals. CD8 memory combined CD45RO+ cells with CCR7-negative CD45RA+ TemRA cells. Study outcomes and limitations: Memory subsets generally showed smaller estimated richness than naive subsets did.

The test was conducted at deep level. The repertoire was sequenced with immunoSEQ multiplex PCR; TCRdb's copy has only in-frame clones and lacks some. The sample lists around 690,000 clones, about 90% seen once, with less than 40% in the top ten. The TCR comes from a young man in good health. Some clones in this sample may be carry-over from other donors' samples. Sample: memory CD8+ T cells from PBMCs. Subset in this sample: CD45RO+ cells pooled with CCR7-negative TemRA cells. The rearrangement joins TRBV27 to TRBJ2-7, with D tentatively TRBD1 or TRBD2 (5 bases each). Written as DNA, the CDR3 is TGTGCCAGCATGAGTATCAGGGACCCTAGGGACGAGCAGTACTTC. Translating gives CASMSIRDPRDEQYF.